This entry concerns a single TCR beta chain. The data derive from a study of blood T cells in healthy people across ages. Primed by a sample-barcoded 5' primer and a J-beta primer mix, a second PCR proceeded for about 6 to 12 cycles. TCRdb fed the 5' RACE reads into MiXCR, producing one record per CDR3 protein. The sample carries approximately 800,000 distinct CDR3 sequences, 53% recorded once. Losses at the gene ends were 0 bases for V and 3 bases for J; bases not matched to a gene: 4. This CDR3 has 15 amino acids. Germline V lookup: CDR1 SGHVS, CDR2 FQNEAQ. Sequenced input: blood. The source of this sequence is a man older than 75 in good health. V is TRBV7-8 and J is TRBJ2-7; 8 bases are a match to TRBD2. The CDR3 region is CASSLAAGGNYEQYF. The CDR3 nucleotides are TGTGCCAGCAGCTTAGCGGCGGGAGGAAACTACGAGCAGTACTTC.